One sample yielded the 30 T cell receptor beta chains listed below, sequenced in a study of blood T cells in healthy people across ages. Next came a second PCR, run for about 6 to 11 cycles, which used a sample-barcoded 5' primer along with a J-beta primer mix. TCRdb passed the 5' RACE reads through MiXCR, listing each CDR3 protein once. The sample records some 710,000 distinct CDR3 sequences, 20% to 25% being singletons. The sequencing input was blood. Receptor source: a man in his 70s in good health.

This rearrangement joins TRBV20-1 to TRBJ2-1; 9 positions match TRBD2. The CDR3 is 16 residues long. Trimming removed 5 bases from V and 0 bases from J; junction bases left unmatched: 8. Per germline, CDR1 DFQATT and CDR2 SNEGSKA (reference sequence). CDR3 sequence (DNA): TGCAGTGCTGGGCGGGAGGGCATTTACTCCTACAATGAGCAGTTCTTC. Its protein product is CSAGREGIYSYNEQFF.

The chain employs TRBV21-1 and TRBJ2-6; TRBD1 was called by the table and not checked on the DNA. TRBV21-1 is noted as a pseudogene. The CDR3 loop spans 20 amino acids. CDR3 sequence reads: CASSKERLGVELFGANVLTF. CDR3 DNA: TGTGCCAGCAGCAAAGAGAGGTTAGGGGTTGAGCTCTTTGGGGCCAACGTCCTGACTTTC.

The V gene is TRBV19, the J gene TRBJ2-7; TRBD1 aligns across 8 bases. CDR3 size: 15 residues. The V gene end was trimmed by 6 bases and the J gene end by 3 bases; junction bases not matched to a gene: 10. CDR1 is LNHDA and CDR2 is SQIVND in the germline V gene (reference sequence). This chain's CDR3 is CASRGQGRPYYEQYF. CDR3 DNA: TGTGCCAGTAGAGGACAGGGAAGGCCCTACTACGAGCAGTACTTC.

This clonotype showed up just a few times. This chain connects TRBV14 to TRBJ2-3; no firm D call. The V end was cut by 2 bases, the J end by 2 bases, with 14 bases between. Looked up from germline, CDR1 is SGHDN and CDR2 is FVKESK. The CDR3 consists of 16 residues. Here the CDR3 reads CASSQSPWKSTDTQYF. CDR3 bases: TGTGCCAGCAGCCAATCCCCGTGGAAATCCACAGATACGCAGTATTTT.

This sequence joins TRBV20-1 and TRBJ1-5; tentatively, D is TRBD1 (6 bases). The ends were cut back, 1 base at V and 4 bases at J, with 11 bases in the middle. Germline V gives CDR1 DFQATT, CDR2 SNEGSKA (reference sequence). The CDR3 length is 14 residues. DNA for the CDR3: TGCAGTGCTAGAGGGGGGCCTACGAATCAGCCCCAGCATTTT. Translating it yields CSARGGPTNQPQHF.

The chain recombines TRBV10-3 with TRBJ1-3; weak D call: TRBD1 (6 bases). The germline V and J ends were trimmed by 6 bases and 0 bases, with 12 bases remaining between them. This CDR3 comprises 15 residues. From germline, CDR1 is ENHRY and CDR2 SYGVKD. The chain's CDR3 is CAISQGQNSGNTIYF. CDR3 in DNA: TGTGCCATCAGCCAAGGACAGAACTCTGGAAACACCATATATTTT.

This clonotype has just a few counts. This rearrangement joins TRBV5-5 to TRBJ2-4; maybe TRBD2 (6 bases). V was shortened by 5 bases and J by 8 bases, with 11 bases between the two germline ends. Germline V gene lookup returns CDR1 SGHKS and CDR2 YYEKEE (reference sequence). There are 12 residues in the CDR3. The CDR3 region is CASSKSSDIQYF. CDR3 nucleotides: TGTGCCAGCAGTAAATCTAGCGACATTCAGTACTTC. Full variable domain (rest looked up from reference TRBV5-5 and TRBJ2-4): DAGVTQSPTHLIKTRGQQVTLRCSPISGHKSVSWYQQVLGQGPQFIFQYYEKEERGRGNFPDRFSARQFPNYSSELNVNALLLGDSALYLCASSKSSDIQYFGAGTRLSVL.

This clonotype was detected only a few times. The genes are TRBV6-1 and TRBJ2-2; D ambiguous. The CDR3 covers 11 residues. Trimming took 4 bases from V and 9 from J, leaving 6 bases between them. The germline V gene has CDR1 MNHNS and CDR2 SASEGT. CDR3 amino acids: CASSADRELFF. The CDR3 nucleotides are TGTGCCAGCAGTGCGGACCGGGAGCTGTTTTTT.

The CDR3 reads CSVQGGGLNYGYTF. The CDR3 DNA reads TGCAGCGTACAAGGCGGGGGATTAAACTATGGCTACACCTTC. The chain carries TRBV29-1 and TRBJ1-2; possibly TRBD1 for D (5 bases). Looked up from germline, CDR1 is SQVTM and CDR2 is ANQGSEA. The V end lost 6 bases, the J end lost 2 bases, and 16 bases lay between the germline ends. CDR3 length: 14 residues. The full variable domain, rest sourced from reference TRBV29-1 and TRBJ1-2, is SAVISQKPSRDICQRGTSLTIQCQVDSQVTMMFWYRQQPGQSLTLIATANQGSEATYESGFVIDKFPISRPNLTFSTLTVSNMSPEDSSIYLCSVQGGGLNYGYTFGSGTRLTVV.

This clonotype was found a few times. The CDR3 here is CAIRDSQETQYF. In DNA form, the CDR3 reads TGTGCCATCAGGGACAGTCAAGAGACCCAGTACTTC. The rearrangement links TRBV10-3 to TRBJ2-1; a possible D gene is TRBD1 (6 bases). The J call may be faulty, since TRBJ2-5 better matches the DNA end. CDR1 is ENHRY and CDR2 is SYGVKD in the germline V gene. This CDR3 has 12 amino acids.

This clonotype was detected only a few times. The chain is built from TRBV29-1 and TRBJ2-3; D unresolved. Germline loops: CDR1 SQVTM, CDR2 ANQGSEA. Trimming pared 4 bases from V and 5 bases from J, leaving 13 bases between. The CDR3 runs 13 residues. CDR3 residues: CSVVRASRDTQYF. The CDR3 region has the DNA TGCAGCGTTGTTCGGGCGTCAAGAGATACGCAGTATTTT.

The count of this clonotype is one. This chain connects TRBV7-2 to TRBJ2-7; 9 positions match TRBD2. The J call may not be correct, given that the DNA end is closer to TRBJ2-5. The germline CDR1 and CDR2 sequences are SGHTA and FQGNSA. This CDR3 is built from 15 residues. The CDR3 nucleotides read TGTGCCAGCAACCAGACTAGCGGACCGCAAGAGACCCAGTACTTC. Protein sequence: CASNQTSGPQETQYF.

This clonotype was seen only a few times. The chain joins TRBV20-1 to TRBJ2-5; D might be TRBD1 or TRBD2, each matching 5 bases. The J call may not be correct, given that the DNA end is closer to TRBJ2-7. This CDR3 contains 10 residues. CDR1 is DFQATT and CDR2 is SNEGSKA in the germline V gene (reference sequence). CDR3 region: CSGGTYEQYF. As DNA, the CDR3 is TGCAGTGGGGGGACCTACGAGCAGTACTTC.

The gene calls are TRBV30 and TRBJ2-5, with no clear D. Germline CDR1 reads GTSNPN; CDR2 reads SVGIG (reference sequence). The CDR3 is made up of 12 amino acids. V was cut by 4 bases and J by 2 bases, with 8 bases left in between. This CDR3 reads CAWTRRQETQYF. DNA of the CDR3: TGTGCCTGGACGCGTCGTCAAGAGACCCAGTACTTC. Variable domain in full (rest from reference TRBV30 and TRBJ2-5): SQTIHQWPATLVQPVGSPLSLECTVEGTSNPNLYWYRQAAGRGLQLLFYSVGIGQISSEVPQNLSASRPQDRQFILSSKKLLLSDSGFYLCAWTRRQETQYFGPGTRLLVL.

This clonotype was found a few times. The chain joins TRBV12-3 or TRBV12-4 to TRBJ1-1; D is perhaps TRBD1 (6 bases). The CDR3 consists of 15 residues. V lost 0 bases to trimming and J lost 10 bases, with 18 bases between them. CDR3 in amino acids: CASSLAGSSEGGAFF. The CDR3 coding sequence is TGTGCCAGCAGTTTAGCGGGGTCTTCGGAGGGGGGAGCTTTCTTT.

This clonotype turned up a few times. This chain joins TRBV12-3 or TRBV12-4 and TRBJ1-2; tentatively, D is TRBD1 (5 bases). This CDR3 spans 14 amino acids. Between the trimmed V and J ends, which lost 5 bases and 6 bases, there was a span of 16 bases. The CDR3 sequence is CASSLQGSRHGYTF. CDR3 nucleotides: TGTGCCAGCAGTCTCCAGGGATCGAGGCATGGCTACACCTTC.

This clonotype came up a few times. This chain uses TRBV5-1 with TRBJ1-3; 9 nucleotides match TRBD1. V lost 4 bases and J lost 1; bases outside the gene matches: 6. The CDR3 extends over 16 amino acids. Germline-derived CDR1 and CDR2 are SGHRS and YFSETQ. The CDR3 DNA reads as TGCGCCAGCAGCGTAACAGGGGGCATATCTGGAAACACCATATATTTT. Translation gives CASSVTGGISGNTIYF.

The chain has TRBV29-1 and TRBJ2-3, with D possibly matching TRBD2 (6 bases). CDR3 length equals 14 residues. The V end was cut by 6 bases, the J end by 0 bases, with 13 bases between. Germline V CDR1 and CDR2: SQVTM, ANQGSEA. CDR3 sequence reads: CSVPQLASTDTQYF. The CDR3 nucleotides are TGCAGCGTGCCCCAACTAGCAAGCACAGATACGCAGTATTTT.

This clonotype was observed a handful of times. The chain couples TRBV7-3 to TRBJ2-3; 9 bases match TRBD2. Trimming took 2 bases from V and 5 from J; bases not matched to a gene: 5. The CDR3 has 15 amino acids. The germline V gene has CDR1 SGHTA and CDR2 FQGTGA. The DNA of the CDR3 is TGTGCCAGCAGCTTATTAGCGGGAGTCCTAGATACGCAGTATTTT. This codes for CASSLLAGVLDTQYF.

This clonotype was seen a handful of times. The chain has TRBV5-1 and TRBJ2-3, with D possibly TRBD1 on 5 matching bases. V was clipped by 4 bases and J by 0 bases, with 15 bases between them. This CDR3 is built from 16 residues. In germline, CDR1 is SGHRS, CDR2 YFSETQ. The CDR3 spells CASSQGQSYSTDTQYF. For the CDR3, the DNA is TGCGCCAGCAGCCAGGGTCAATCCTATAGCACAGATACGCAGTATTTT.

This chain joins TRBV27 and TRBJ2-7; the D is unclear. V lost 2 bases and J lost 1, with 12 bases in between. The CDR3 is 15 residues long. The germline V gene has CDR1 MNHEY and CDR2 SMNVEV (reference sequence). CDR3 nucleotides: TGTGCCAGCAGTTTAGGGCAGGCGAGTTCCTACGAGCAGTACGTC. Its translation: CASSLGQASSYEQYV.

This chain links TRBV5-1 with TRBJ2-4, with D unresolved. The V end lost 3 bases, the J end lost 5 bases, and 9 bases lay between the germline ends. The length of the CDR3 is 13 residues. Germline loops: CDR1 SGHRS, CDR2 YFSETQ. The CDR3 region is CASSWSSENIQYF. DNA of the CDR3: TGCGCCAGCAGCTGGTCCTCGGAAAACATTCAGTACTTC. Full variable domain (missing parts from reference TRBV5-1 and TRBJ2-4): KAGVTQTPRYLIKTRGQQVTLSCSPISGHRSVSWYQQTPGQGLQFLFEYFSETQRNKGNFPGRFSGRQFSNSRSEMNVSTLELGDSALYLCASSWSSENIQYFGAGTRLSVL.

There are a few counts of this clonotype. This chain connects TRBV29-1 to TRBJ1-1, with D possibly TRBD1 on 6 matching bases. This CDR3 spans 15 amino acids. V shed 6 bases and J shed 0 bases, with 17 bases lying between them. Germline-derived CDR1 and CDR2 are SQVTM and ANQGSEA. The DNA of the CDR3 is TGCAGCGTCCCCAGGGGAAGGAATGTGAACACTGAAGCTTTCTTT. Its translation: CSVPRGRNVNTEAFF.

This clonotype was seen only a few times. The chain links TRBV13 to TRBJ2-3; the D gene is possibly TRBD2 (5 bases). Germline CDR1 is PRHDT and CDR2 is FYEKMQ (reference sequence). V was trimmed by 3 bases and J by 0 bases, leaving 13 bases between them. This CDR3 contains 16 residues. The DNA for the CDR3 is TGTGCCAGCAGCTTGGGTACGGGGTCTAGCACAGATACGCAGTATTTT. Protein: CASSLGTGSSTDTQYF.

The chain has TRBV20-1 and TRBJ2-5; 9 bases match TRBD1. TRBJ2-1 explains the end of the DNA better; the J call may be wrong. From germline, CDR1 is DFQATT and CDR2 SNEGSKA (reference sequence). The CDR3 spans 18 residues. The CDR3 region is CSARGGQGFHTFYNEQFF. The CDR3 DNA reads as TGCAGTGCTAGAGGGGGACAGGGATTCCATACCTTCTACAATGAGCAGTTCTTC.

This clonotype has more than one count but fewer than ten. This chain links TRBV24-1 with TRBJ2-5; D might be TRBD1 (6 bases). The J call is doubtful: the DNA matches TRBJ2-1 better. There are 14 residues in the CDR3. Per the germline V gene, CDR1 is KGHDR and CDR2 is SFDVKD. Written as DNA, the CDR3 is TGTGCCACCAGTGATTTTACAGGGAGCTATGAGCAGTTCTTC. Residues: CATSDFTGSYEQFF.

This chain uses TRBV18 with TRBJ1-4; no firm D call. Germline V gives CDR1 KGHSH, CDR2 LQKENI. The CDR3 runs to 13 residues. The germline V and J ends were trimmed by 3 bases and 10 bases, with 12 bases remaining between them. The CDR3 DNA is TGTGCCAGCTCACCGACTTTGTCGGGAAAACTGTTTTTT. It is translated as CASSPTLSGKLFF. Filled out from reference TRBV18 and TRBJ1-4, the complete variable domain reads NAGVMQNPRHLVRRRGQEARLRCSPMKGHSHVYWYRQLPEEGLKFMVYLQKENIIDESGMPKERFSAEFPKEGPSILRIQQVVRGDSAAYFCASSPTLSGKLFFGSGTQLSVL.

The genes are TRBV6-2 or TRBV6-3 and TRBJ2-5; no definite D call. Trimming left V 8 bases short and J 1 base short, with 14 bases between. The CDR3 spans 14 residues. Germline values: CDR1 MNHEY, CDR2 SVGEGT. The chain's CDR3 is CASGYFFPQETQYF. For the CDR3, the DNA is TGTGCCAGCGGCTACTTCTTCCCCCAAGAGACCCAGTACTTC.

This clonotype was counted between two and nine times. The chain joins TRBV5-1 to TRBJ2-7; D unclear. CDR1 and CDR2 (germline): SGHRS, YFSETQ. The CDR3 runs to 14 residues. The V end was cut by 0 bases, the J end by 0 bases, with 7 bases between. CDR3 loop: CASSLEANSYEQYF. DNA for the CDR3: TGCGCCAGCAGCTTGGAGGCCAACTCCTACGAGCAGTACTTC. The entire variable domain, with the rest obtained from reference TRBV5-1 and TRBJ2-7, is as follows: KAGVTQTPRYLIKTRGQQVTLSCSPISGHRSVSWYQQTPGQGLQFLFEYFSETQRNKGNFPGRFSGRQFSNSRSEMNVSTLELGDSALYLCASSLEANSYEQYFGPGTRLTVT.

A few counts support this clonotype. This rearrangement joins TRBV3-1 to TRBJ1-1, with D unresolved. This CDR3 has 14 amino acids. Germline loops: CDR1 LGHDT, CDR2 YNNKEL (reference sequence). Between the trimmed V and J ends, which lost 2 bases and 7 bases, there was a span of 14 bases. CDR3 loop: CASSQRPAPNEAFF. The CDR3 coding sequence is TGTGCCAGCAGCCAAAGGCCCGCCCCGAATGAAGCTTTCTTT. Full variable domain (remainder filled in from reference TRBV3-1 and TRBJ1-1): DTAVSQTPKYLVTQMGNDKSIKCEQNLGHDTMYWYKQDSKKFLKIMFSYNNKELIINETVPNRFSPKSPDKAHLNLHINSLELGDSAVYFCASSQRPAPNEAFFGQGTRLTVV.